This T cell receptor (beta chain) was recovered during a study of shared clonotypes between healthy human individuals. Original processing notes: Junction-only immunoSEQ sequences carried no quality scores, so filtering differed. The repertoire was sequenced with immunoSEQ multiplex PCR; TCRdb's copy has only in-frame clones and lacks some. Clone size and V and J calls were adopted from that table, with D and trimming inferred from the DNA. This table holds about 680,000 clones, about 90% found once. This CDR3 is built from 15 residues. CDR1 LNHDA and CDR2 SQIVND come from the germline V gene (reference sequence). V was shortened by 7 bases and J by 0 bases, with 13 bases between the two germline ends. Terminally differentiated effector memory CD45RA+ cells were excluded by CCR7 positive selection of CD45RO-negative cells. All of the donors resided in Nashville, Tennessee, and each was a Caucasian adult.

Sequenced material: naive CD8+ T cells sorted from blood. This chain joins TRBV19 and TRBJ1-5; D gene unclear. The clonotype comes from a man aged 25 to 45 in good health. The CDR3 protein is CASTGNAYSNQPQHF. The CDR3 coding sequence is TGTGCCAGTACTGGGAACGCGTATAGCAATCAGCCCCAGCATTTT.